This TCR beta chain originates from a study of graft-versus-host responses after intestinal transplantation. Regarding the study as a whole: Early post-transplant declines in HvG were associated with peak levels of circulating GvH clones.

Per the germline V gene, CDR1 is KGHSH and CDR2 is LQKENI. Trimming left V 1 base short and J 4 bases short, with 10 bases between. The CDR3 has 14 residues. Clones were read by immunoSEQ multiplex PCR, and TCRdb kept only the in-frame ones, dropping some. In the table there are about 100,000 clones, more than 75% of which are singletons. Of note for this clone: What it recognizes is unknown.

This TCR was recovered from a human donor who was the organ donor for an intestinal transplant. The V and J genes are TRBV18 and TRBJ1-2; D is undetermined. The source was unstimulated CD4+ T cells sorted from spleen or lymph node cells, collected before transplant. Here the CDR3 DNA reads TGTGCCAGCTCACCACGCTTACACCTCTATGGCTACACCTTC. Translated, it gives CASSPRLHLYGYTF. The complete variable domain, with remaining parts taken from reference TRBV18 and TRBJ1-2, reads NAGVMQNPRHLVRRRGQEARLRCSPMKGHSHVYWYRQLPEEGLKFMVYLQKENIIDESGMPKERFSAEFPKEGPSILRIQQVVRGDSAAYFCASSPRLHLYGYTFGSGTRLTVV.